The 26 T cell receptor beta chains below were found in one sample sequenced in a study of blood T cell repertoires in COVID-19. TCRdb's copy holds only in-frame clones and misses some; the assay was immunoSEQ multiplex PCR. The sample records some 160,000 clones, about nine tenths being singletons. Material: peripheral blood. Source of these receptors: an older woman with acute or convalescent COVID-19.

The chain recombines TRBV15 with TRBJ1-2, with TRBD1 as a possible D gene (5 bases). CDR1 is LNHNV and CDR2 is YYDKDF in the germline V gene (reference sequence). The CDR3 length is 14 residues. The V end lost 0 bases, the J end lost 4 bases, and 9 bases lay between the germline ends. The chain's CDR3 is CATSREKGPYGYTF. Written as DNA, the CDR3 is TGTGCCACCAGCAGAGAAAAGGGGCCCTATGGCTACACCTTC. Based on the CDR3 plus reference TRBV15 and TRBJ1-2, the full variable domain is DAMVIQNPRYQVTQFGKPVTLSCSQTLNHNVMYWYQQKSSQAPKLLFHYYDKDFNNEADTPDNFQSRRPNTSFCFLDIRSPGLGDTAMYLCATSREKGPYGYTFGSGTRLTVV.

As to this clone: A junction boundary mismatches the germline segment, possibly from a read error. The V gene is TRBV12-3 or TRBV12-4, the J gene TRBJ1-4; a possible D gene is TRBD1 (5 bases). CDR3 length: 11 amino acids. The CDR3 DNA sequence: TGTGCCAGCAGTTTGGCTGACAGAAAGATTTTT. It specifies CASSLADRKIF.

J is TRBJ2-7 and V is TRBV2, with 10 bases fitting TRBD2. The CDR3 contains 15 residues. V lost 2 bases and J lost 2; bases outside the gene matches: 3. In germline, CDR1 is SNHLY, CDR2 FYNNEI. This chain's CDR3 is CASSERLAGAYEQYF. The CDR3 DNA is TGTGCCAGCAGTGAAAGGCTAGCGGGAGCCTACGAGCAGTACTTC.

This clone has more than one count but fewer than ten. J is TRBJ1-5 and V is TRBV21-1. TRBV21-1 constitutes a pseudogene. The length of the CDR3 is 17 residues. The CDR3 DNA sequence: TGTGCCAGCACCCAGGTGTGGAAACGGGATAGCAATCAGCCCCAGCATTTT. Residues: CASTQVWKRDSNQPQHF.

This sequence joins TRBV7-8 and TRBJ1-2; D is undetermined. This CDR3 comprises 14 residues. V was clipped by 0 bases and J by 3 bases, with 8 bases between them. Looked up from germline, CDR1 is SGHVS and CDR2 is FQNEAQ. CDR3 DNA: TGTGCCAGCAGCTTAGCGCCGCAGTACTATGGCTACACCTTC. Translated: CASSLAPQYYGYTF.

This rearrangement joins TRBV7-9 to TRBJ2-3; no reliable D call. The CDR3 length is 15 residues. Germline V gives CDR1 SEHNR, CDR2 FQNEAQ (reference sequence). The V end lost 3 bases, the J end lost 1 base, and 11 bases lay between the germline ends. The CDR3 DNA reads as TGTGCCAGCAGCTTTACAGAGCTGCGCACAGATACGCAGTATTTT. It is translated as CASSFTELRTDTQYF.

This clone was seen only a few times. The V and J genes are TRBV29-1 and TRBJ1-1; 9 bases are a match to TRBD1. Germline trimming cut 7 bases from V and 5 bases from J; bases unmatched to any gene: 11. The CDR3 spans 14 residues. Germline-derived CDR1 and CDR2 are SQVTM and ANQGSEA. The DNA of the CDR3 is TGCAGCGCCAATACAGGGGGCTTAGGAACTGAAGCTTTCTTT. Translated, it gives CSANTGGLGTEAFF. The full variable domain, its missing parts supplied by reference TRBV29-1 and TRBJ1-1, is SAVISQKPSRDICQRGTSLTIQCQVDSQVTMMFWYRQQPGQSLTLIATANQGSEATYESGFVIDKFPISRPNLTFSTLTVSNMSPEDSSIYLCSANTGGLGTEAFFGQGTRLTVV.

V gene TRBV19 combines with J gene TRBJ1-1, with D unclear. The CDR3 sequence is 16 residues long. V was pared by 3 bases and J by 4 bases, with 18 bases between. CDR1 LNHDA and CDR2 SQIVND come from the germline V gene (reference sequence). CDR3 sequence: CASSIKGKARGTEAFF. The DNA of the CDR3 is TGTGCCAGTAGTATTAAGGGTAAGGCCCGGGGCACTGAAGCTTTCTTT.

This clone was picked up a small number of times. This rearrangement joins TRBV29-1 to TRBJ1-2; tentative D call: TRBD1 (5 bases). V shed 3 bases and J shed 6 bases, with 8 bases lying between them. Germline V gene data show CDR1 as SQVTM and CDR2 as ANQGSEA. CDR3 size: 11 residues. The CDR3 spells CSVESGDGYTF. The CDR3 nucleotides are TGCAGCGTTGAGTCGGGGGATGGCTACACCTTC. Combining the CDR3 with reference TRBV29-1 and TRBJ1-2 gives the whole variable domain SAVISQKPSRDICQRGTSLTIQCQVDSQVTMMFWYRQQPGQSLTLIATANQGSEATYESGFVIDKFPISRPNLTFSTLTVSNMSPEDSSIYLCSVESGDGYTFGSGTRLTVV.

This clone has only a few counts. The V call is TRBV3-1 (or the pseudogene TRBV3-2), the J call TRBJ1-1, with 7 positions matching TRBD1. Germline CDR1 reads LGHDT; CDR2 reads YNNKEL (reference sequence). This CDR3 contains 14 residues. With V trimmed by 4 bases and J by 10 bases, 12 bases remained unmatched. The CDR3 region has the DNA TGTGCCAGCAGCCCTCGGACAGGCCGGTCGGGAGCTTTCTTT. Its translation: CASSPRTGRSGAFF.

The J gene is TRBJ2-1, the V gene TRBV7-2; D might be TRBD2 (6 bases). Trimming stripped 5 bases from V and 4 bases from J, with 6 bases between. The CDR3 runs to 12 residues. Germline CDR1 SGHTA, CDR2 FQGNSA. CDR3 bases: TGTGCCAGCAGCCGGGGGTACAATGAGCAGTTCTTC. Encoded protein: CASSRGYNEQFF.

The rearrangement links TRBV10-3 to TRBJ2-1; TRBD2 is a possible D gene (6 bases). V was trimmed by 0 bases and J by 6 bases, leaving 15 bases between them. The germline CDR1 and CDR2 sequences are ENHRY and SYGVKD. The CDR3 is made up of 16 amino acids. The CDR3 loop is CAISESGDSRGNEQFF. The CDR3 nucleotides are TGTGCCATCAGTGAGTCGGGGGACTCCCGAGGCAATGAGCAGTTCTTC.

This clone was counted a single time. The chain carries TRBV30 and TRBJ2-7; D gene ambiguous. Trimming cost V 2 bases and J 0 bases, with 11 bases left between them. The germline CDR1 and CDR2 sequences are GTSNPN and SVGIG (reference sequence). The CDR3 sequence is 14 residues long. The CDR3 coding sequence is TGTGCCTGGAGTAGTGAAGGAGTCTCCTACGAGCAGTACTTC. Residues: CAWSSEGVSYEQYF.

This clone was counted a few times. This chain joins TRBV7-9 and TRBJ1-1; 7 nucleotides match TRBD1. Germline V lookup: CDR1 SEHNR, CDR2 FQNEAQ (reference sequence). The length of the CDR3 is 14 residues. Trimming at V came to 5 bases and at J to 7 bases, leaving 10 bases not matched to a gene. This CDR3 reads CASSAGQVSGEAFF. DNA of the CDR3: TGTGCCAGCAGCGCCGGACAGGTTTCGGGTGAAGCTTTCTTT.

CDR3 region: CASSSGTVFSPLHF. The DNA for the CDR3 is TGTGCCAGCTCGTCCGGGACAGTTTTTTCACCCCTCCACTTT. V gene TRBV18 combines with J gene TRBJ1-6; the match to TRBD1 covers 7 bases. CDR1 and CDR2 from the germline V gene are KGHSH and LQKENI. With 6 bases clipped from V and 9 bases from J, the junction kept 8 bases outside the gene matches. CDR3 length equals 14 residues.

The chain links TRBV6-2 or TRBV6-3 to TRBJ1-1, with 7 bases identical to TRBD1. With 4 bases clipped from V and 3 bases from J, the junction kept 5 bases outside the gene matches. The V gene's germline CDR1 is MNHEY and CDR2 SVGEGT. This CDR3 region has 14 residues. This CDR3 is CASSFRGRDTEAFF. The DNA for the CDR3 is TGTGCCAGCAGTTTCAGGGGGAGAGACACTGAAGCTTTCTTT.

CDR3: CASSRIRGRTDTQYF. As DNA, the CDR3 is TGTGCCAGCAGCCGGATCAGGGGCCGCACAGATACGCAGTATTTT. The chain is built from TRBV7-2 and TRBJ2-3; D may be TRBD1 (6 bases). Germline CDR1 is SGHTA and CDR2 is FQGNSA. Trimming stripped 5 bases from V and 1 base from J, with 13 bases between. The length of the CDR3 is 15 residues.

This chain joins TRBV7-2 and TRBJ1-2; D may be TRBD1 (5 bases). The CDR3 spans 14 residues. V lost 5 bases and J lost 0, with 10 bases in between. The germline gives CDR1 SGHTA, CDR2 FQGNSA. Here the CDR3 reads CASSRPRANYGYTF. CDR3 DNA sequence: TGTGCCAGCAGCCGTCCCAGGGCTAACTATGGCTACACCTTC.

This rearrangement joins TRBV15 to TRBJ2-5, with TRBD2 as a possible D gene (7 bases). Germline CDR1 LNHNV, CDR2 YYDKDF (reference sequence). V was shortened by 5 bases and J by 5 bases, with 21 bases between the two germline ends. The CDR3 has 16 amino acids. DNA for the CDR3: TGTGCCACCAGCTTAAACCAGGCGGGGGCTTTGGAGACCCAGTACTTC. Protein: CATSLNQAGALETQYF.

This clone was picked up a small number of times. The chain is built from TRBV15 and TRBJ1-1; a weak D match, TRBD1 (5 bases). CDR1 is LNHNV, CDR2 YYDKDF, per germline (reference sequence). This CDR3 spans 14 amino acids. The V end was cut by 5 bases, the J end by 11 bases, with 21 bases between. The CDR3 bases are TGTGCCACCAGCCACCGGATGGACCACGGGGGTGCTTTCTTT. As protein: CATSHRMDHGGAFF.

The V gene is TRBV20-1, the J gene TRBJ1-1; D is undetermined. The CDR3 loop spans 11 amino acids. V was cut by 3 bases and J by 3 bases, with 5 bases left in between. Germline values: CDR1 DFQATT, CDR2 SNEGSKA (reference sequence). The CDR3 loop is CSARSDTEAFF. CDR3 bases: TGCAGTGCTAGGTCTGACACTGAAGCTTTCTTT.

The CDR3 DNA is TGTGCCAGCAGTTCTGGACAGTCCTACGAGCAGTACTTC. As protein: CASSSGQSYEQYF. This rearrangement joins TRBV28 to TRBJ2-7, with D perhaps matching TRBD1 (6 bases). The germline CDR1 and CDR2 sequences are MDHEN and SYDVKM. V lost 4 bases, J lost 1 base, and 8 bases lay in between. This CDR3 comprises 13 residues.

J is TRBJ2-1 and V is TRBV7-9, with 7 bases that match TRBD2. Germline V gene lookup returns CDR1 SEHNR and CDR2 FQNEAQ (reference sequence). V trimming: 0 bases; J trimming: 2 bases; junction bases outside the gene matches: 4. This CDR3 is built from 16 residues. The CDR3 nucleotides are TGTGCCAGCAGCTTAGCGGGACGGGGGGCCTACAATGAGCAGTTCTTC. Amino acid sequence: CASSLAGRGAYNEQFF.

The V and J genes are TRBV4-3 and TRBJ2-7; TRBD2 aligns across 9 bases. Trimming took 0 bases from V and 6 from J; bases not matched to a gene: 18. The CDR3 length is 19 residues. CDR1 and CDR2 (germline): LGHNA, YSLEER. CDR3: CASSQEVVAGATGIAEQYF. The CDR3 DNA sequence: TGCGCCAGCAGCCAAGAAGTAGTAGCGGGAGCAACTGGGATCGCCGAGCAGTACTTC.

The chain combines TRBV28 with TRBJ1-3; 7 nucleotides match TRBD1. This CDR3 has 14 amino acids. Trimming removed 5 bases from V and 7 bases from J; junction bases left unmatched: 8. The germline CDR1 and CDR2 sequences are MDHEN and SYDVKM. CDR3 nucleotide sequence: TGTGCCAGCAGTCCCGGACAGGCCGGTAACACCATATATTTT. This translates into CASSPGQAGNTIYF.

The chain joins TRBV10-3 to TRBJ2-7, with a tentative D call TRBD2 (6 bases). V lost 5 bases, J lost 0 bases, and 11 bases lay in between. CDR1 is ENHRY and CDR2 is SYGVKD in the germline V gene. The CDR3 runs to 14 residues. The CDR3, as DNA: TGTGCCATCAGTCCGGGACTCGTCTCCTACGAGCAGTACTTC. Its protein is CAISPGLVSYEQYF.